These 15 T cell receptor beta chains were all obtained from the same sample, sequenced in a study of T cell changes during pregnancy in multiple sclerosis. Libraries were prepared by immunoSEQ multiplex PCR; TCRdb keeps only in-frame clonotypes and omits some of them. The sample has 50,000 to 70,000 clones, 93% seen once. The specimen comprised peripheral blood, sampled after pregnancy. These receptors were collected from a female donor with multiple sclerosis, enrolled in a pregnancy study.

The CDR3 reads CASSPTGFNQPQHF. The CDR3, as DNA: TGTGCCAGCAGCCCTACAGGGTTCAATCAGCCCCAGCATTTT. The chain links TRBV6-5 to TRBJ1-5; D may be TRBD1 (6 bases). V dropped 6 bases and J dropped 3 bases, with 12 bases sitting between them. Germline V gives CDR1 MNHEY, CDR2 SVGAGI. The CDR3 is made up of 14 amino acids.

The chain employs TRBV27 and TRBJ2-7; TRBD1 might be the D (7 bases). Trimming removed 6 bases from V and 0 bases from J, with 15 bases in between. Per germline, CDR1 MNHEY and CDR2 SMNVEV (reference sequence). CDR3 length: 15 amino acids. CDR3 sequence reads: CASRRQGGNSYEQYF. The CDR3 region has the DNA TGTGCCAGCAGAAGACAGGGCGGGAACTCCTACGAGCAGTACTTC.

The rearrangement joins TRBV7-9 to TRBJ1-1, with D possibly matching TRBD1 (6 bases). This CDR3 region has 15 residues. V was shortened by 5 bases and J by 4 bases, with 17 bases between the two germline ends. Germline V gives CDR1 SEHNR, CDR2 FQNEAQ (reference sequence). Here the CDR3 DNA reads TGTGCCAGCAGCAAAGATGGGGGGGCGGGCACTGAAGCTTTCTTT. Translated, it gives CASSKDGGAGTEAFF.

V and J are TRBV5-1 and TRBJ2-7; 8 nucleotides match TRBD1. The germline V gene encodes CDR1 SGHRS and CDR2 YFSETQ. The trim removed 3 bases at V and 0 bases at J, leaving 2 bases unmatched. The CDR3 extends over 14 amino acids. CDR3 sequence reads: CASSWTGSSYEQYF. CDR3 bases: TGCGCCAGCAGCTGGACAGGGAGCTCCTACGAGCAGTACTTC.

This clone was counted once. This chain uses TRBV7-9 with TRBJ2-1; 7 positions agree with TRBD2. CDR3 length: 17 amino acids. With 5 bases clipped from V and 10 bases from J, the junction kept 20 bases outside the gene matches. Looked up from germline, CDR1 is SEHNR and CDR2 is FQNEAQ (reference sequence). CDR3 sequence: CASSPPVLAALGGEQFF. The CDR3 DNA follows: TGTGCCAGCAGCCCCCCGGTTCTAGCGGCCTTGGGGGGAGAGCAGTTCTTC.

The chain couples TRBV4-3 to TRBJ1-3, with D perhaps matching TRBD1 (6 bases). The CDR3 is 13 amino acids. The V gene's germline CDR1 is LGHNA and CDR2 YSLEER. The ends were cut back, 3 bases at V and 6 bases at J, with 9 bases in the middle. Written as DNA, the CDR3 is TGCGCCAGCAGCCAGACGGGACAAAACACCATATATTTT. This translates into CASSQTGQNTIYF.

J is TRBJ2-6 and V is TRBV7-2; D might be TRBD1 (6 bases). The V end was cut by 6 bases, the J end by 7 bases, with 19 bases between. Germline values: CDR1 SGHTA, CDR2 FQGNSA. This CDR3 has 16 amino acids. The CDR3 protein is CASRHGTLGNANVLTF. In DNA, the CDR3 is TGTGCCAGCAGGCACGGGACACTAGGTAACGCCAACGTCCTGACTTTC.

This rearrangement joins TRBV15 to TRBJ2-2, with TRBD1 matching over 8 bases. The CDR3 contains 16 residues. Germline lookup yields CDR1 LNHNV and CDR2 YYDKDF (reference sequence). Trimming at V came to 0 bases and at J to 5 bases, leaving 5 bases not matched to a gene. The CDR3 DNA sequence: TGTGCCACCAGCAGAGATTACACAGGGGGGACCGGGGAGCTGTTTTTT. It encodes CATSRDYTGGTGELFF.

The chain is built from TRBV13 and TRBJ2-1, with D possibly TRBD2 on 5 matching bases. Germline CDR1 is PRHDT and CDR2 is FYEKMQ (reference sequence). V was trimmed by 5 bases and J by 8 bases, leaving 16 bases between them. The CDR3 runs to 14 residues. In DNA form, the CDR3 reads TGTGCCAGCAGCCACCCACTAGGAGTCCATGAGCAGTTCTTC. Translated: CASSHPLGVHEQFF.

This chain connects TRBV7-2 to TRBJ2-5, with 15 nucleotides matching TRBD2. From germline, CDR1 is SGHTA and CDR2 FQGNSA. The ends lost 5 bases at V and 4 bases at J; junction bases unmatched: 5. CDR3 length equals 16 residues. The CDR3 DNA sequence: TGTGCCAGCAGCCGGGGACTAGCGGGAGGACGAGAGACCCAGTACTTC. Translation: CASSRGLAGGRETQYF.

The V and J genes are TRBV18 and TRBJ2-3, with 11 bases aligning to TRBD2. Per germline, CDR1 KGHSH and CDR2 LQKENI. The CDR3 consists of 15 residues. Trimming took 5 bases from V and 1 from J; bases not matched to a gene: 2. Here the CDR3 DNA reads TGTGCCAGCTCAACGGGACTAGCGGGCACAGATACGCAGTATTTT. As protein: CASSTGLAGTDTQYF.

The chain employs TRBV13 and TRBJ2-1, with TRBD1 matching over 9 bases. The CDR3 totals 17 residues. V dropped 4 bases and J dropped 7; count of bases not matched to a gene: 14. CDR1 and CDR2 (germline): PRHDT, FYEKMQ (reference sequence). The CDR3 region is CASSSRRADRGWNEQFF. In nucleotides, the CDR3 is TGTGCCAGCAGCTCCCGCAGAGCGGACAGGGGTTGGAATGAGCAGTTCTTC.

The chain uses TRBV14 and TRBJ2-1, with 11 bases matching TRBD2. Germline CDR1 SGHDN, CDR2 FVKESK. This CDR3 is 17 amino acids long. V lost 2 bases and J lost 5; bases outside the gene matches: 8. The CDR3 sequence: CASSQSLLAGAHNEQFF. CDR3 nucleotides: TGTGCCAGCAGCCAAAGCCTACTAGCGGGAGCCCACAATGAGCAGTTCTTC. Complete variable domain (other parts from reference TRBV14 and TRBJ2-1): EAGVTQFPSHSVIEKGQTVTLRCDPISGHDNLYWYRRVMGKEIKFLLHFVKESKQDESGMPNNRFLAERTGGTYSTLKVQPAELEDSGVYFCASSQSLLAGAHNEQFFGPGTRLTVL.

The chain couples TRBV14 to TRBJ2-7; D not resolved. The length of the CDR3 is 13 residues. V shed 3 bases and J shed 2 bases, with 8 bases lying between them. CDR1 is SGHDN and CDR2 is FVKESK in the germline V gene. The CDR3 coding sequence is TGTGCCAGCAGCCAGATTGACACCTACGAGCAGTACTTC. Its translation: CASSQIDTYEQYF.

This rearrangement joins TRBV6-9 to TRBJ2-6; a weak D match, TRBD2 (5 bases). The germline V and J ends were trimmed by 1 base and 2 bases, with 21 bases remaining between them. The V gene's germline CDR1 is MNHGY and CDR2 SVAAGI. CDR3 length equals 20 residues. The CDR3 protein is CASSYLYSVRRKPGANVLTF. The CDR3 coding sequence is TGTGCCAGCAGTTATTTGTATTCGGTCAGGAGGAAACCTGGGGCCAACGTCCTGACTTTC.